This T cell receptor beta chain comes out of a study of blood T cell repertoires in COVID-19. At the level of the study: Sample material is recorded as cDNA or gDNA derived from T cells, B-cell-depleted T cells, or PBMCs.

As processed by the authors: Cell counts per sample came from amplifying reference gene primers. TCRdb keeps only in-frame clones here, not all; method: immunoSEQ multiplex PCR. V and J calls and clone size are copied from that table; D and trimming were computed from the DNA. The profile covers 140,000 to 150,000 clones, with 75% to 90% appearing a single time and 1.7% taken by the ten largest. V dropped 2 bases and J dropped 1 base, with 10 bases sitting between them. This CDR3 region has 15 residues. Germline-derived CDR1 and CDR2 are SGHNT and YENEEA. This TCR was sampled from a woman in her forties or fifties with acute or convalescent COVID-19. The sequenced sample consisted of peripheral blood. The V gene is TRBV11-3, the J gene TRBJ2-3, with D perhaps matching TRBD1 (6 bases). The CDR3 DNA sequence: TGTGCCAGCAGCTTATGGGGGCGGCGCACAGATACGCAGTATTTT. It translates to CASSLWGRRTDTQYF.